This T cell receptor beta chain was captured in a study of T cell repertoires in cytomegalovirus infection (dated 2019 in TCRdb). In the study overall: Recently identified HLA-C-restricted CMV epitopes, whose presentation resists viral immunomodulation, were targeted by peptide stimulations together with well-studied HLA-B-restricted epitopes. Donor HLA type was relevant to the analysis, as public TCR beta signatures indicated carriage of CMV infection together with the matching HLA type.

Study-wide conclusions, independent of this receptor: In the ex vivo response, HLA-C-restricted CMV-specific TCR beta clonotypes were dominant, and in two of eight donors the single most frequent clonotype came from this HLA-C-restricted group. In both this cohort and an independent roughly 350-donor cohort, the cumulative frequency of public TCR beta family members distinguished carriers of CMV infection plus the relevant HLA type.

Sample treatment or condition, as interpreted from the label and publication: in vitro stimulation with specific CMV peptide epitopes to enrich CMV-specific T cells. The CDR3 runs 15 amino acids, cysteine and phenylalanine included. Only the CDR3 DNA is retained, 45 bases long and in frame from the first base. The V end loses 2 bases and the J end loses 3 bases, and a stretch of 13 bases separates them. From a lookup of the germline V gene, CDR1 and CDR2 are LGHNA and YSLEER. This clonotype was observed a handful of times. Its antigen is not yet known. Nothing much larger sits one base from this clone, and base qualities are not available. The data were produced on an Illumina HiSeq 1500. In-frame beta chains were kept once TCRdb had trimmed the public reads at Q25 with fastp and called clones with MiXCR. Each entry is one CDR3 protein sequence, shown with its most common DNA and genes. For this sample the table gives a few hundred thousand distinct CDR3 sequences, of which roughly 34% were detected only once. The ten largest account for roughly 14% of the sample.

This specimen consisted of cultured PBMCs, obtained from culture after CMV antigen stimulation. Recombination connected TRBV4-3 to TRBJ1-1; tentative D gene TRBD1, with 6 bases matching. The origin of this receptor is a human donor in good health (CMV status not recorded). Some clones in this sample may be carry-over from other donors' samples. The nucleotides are TGCGCCAGCAGCCAACTTCAGGGGTTCTACACTGAAGCTTTCTTT. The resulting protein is CASSQLQGFYTEAFF.